This T cell receptor beta chain came from a study of T cells after yellow fever vaccination. After removal of 0 bases from V and 5 bases from J, the junction contained 5 bases not matched to a gene. This CDR3 contains 15 residues. Per the germline V gene, CDR1 is SGHDT and CDR2 is YYEEEE. TCRdb called the 5' RACE reads again in MiXCR, with one record for every CDR3 protein. The sample contains about 240,000 distinct CDR3 sequences, 6.9% of which appear only once. This clonotype has ten or more counts. The V call is TRBV5-6, the J call TRBJ1-5; 7 positions match TRBD1. The TCR sequence derives from a man aged 25 to 45 who received the YFV17D yellow fever vaccine. Sequenced material: CD4+ T cells sorted from PBMCs, taken 15 days after the yellow fever booster vaccination. Here the CDR3 DNA reads TGTGCCAGCAGCTTGGTCGGGACAGAGGATCAGCCCCAGCATTTT. Its protein is CASSLVGTEDQPQHF.